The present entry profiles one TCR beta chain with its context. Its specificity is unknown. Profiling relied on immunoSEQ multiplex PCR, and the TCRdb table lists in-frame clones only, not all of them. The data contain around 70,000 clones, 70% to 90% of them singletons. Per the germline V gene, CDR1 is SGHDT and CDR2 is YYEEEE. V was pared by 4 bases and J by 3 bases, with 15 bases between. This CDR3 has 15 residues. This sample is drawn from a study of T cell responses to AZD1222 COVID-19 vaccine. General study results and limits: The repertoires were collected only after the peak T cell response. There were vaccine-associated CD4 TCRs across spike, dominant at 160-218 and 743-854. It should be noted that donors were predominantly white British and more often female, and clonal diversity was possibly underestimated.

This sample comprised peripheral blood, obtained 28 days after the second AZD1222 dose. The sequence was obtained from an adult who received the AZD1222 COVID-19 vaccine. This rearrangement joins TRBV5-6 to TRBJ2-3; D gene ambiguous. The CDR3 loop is CASSRYSGRTDTQYF. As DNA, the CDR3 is TGTGCCAGCAGCCGCTACTCCGGACGAACAGATACGCAGTATTTT.